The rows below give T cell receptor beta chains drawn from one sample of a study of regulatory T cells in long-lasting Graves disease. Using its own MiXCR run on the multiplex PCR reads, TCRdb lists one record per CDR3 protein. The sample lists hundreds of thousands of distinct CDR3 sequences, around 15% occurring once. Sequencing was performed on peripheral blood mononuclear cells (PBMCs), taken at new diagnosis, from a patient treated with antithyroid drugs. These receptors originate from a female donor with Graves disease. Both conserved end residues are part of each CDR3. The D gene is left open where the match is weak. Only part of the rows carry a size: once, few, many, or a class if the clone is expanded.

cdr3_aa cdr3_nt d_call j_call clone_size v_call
CASSLQGVHEQYF TGTGCCAGCAGTTTGCAGGGGGTCCACGAGCAGTACTTC TRBD1 TRBJ2-7 - TRBV6-9
CASSASGGSYNEQFF TGTGCCAGCAGCGCCAGCGGAGGCTCCTACAATGAGCAGTTCTTC - TRBJ2-1 - TRBV9
CASSFLTELAGVNEQYF TGTGCCAGCAGCTTTTTAACCGAACTAGCGGGAGTGAACGAGCAGTACTTC TRBD2 TRBJ2-7 many TRBV28
CASSFLGQTNQPQHF TGTGCCAGCAGCTTCCTAGGGCAGACAAATCAGCCCCAGCATTTT - TRBJ1-5 many TRBV7-2
CASSQGLSSQYF TGTGCCAGCAGCCAAGGGCTGTCGTCGCAGTATTTT - TRBJ2-3 many TRBV3-1
CASSPFEGFISDTQYF TGTGCCAGCAGTCCATTTGAGGGATTCATTTCAGATACGCAGTATTTT - TRBJ2-3 few TRBV6-1
CSARLAGEGRELFF TGCAGTGCTAGACTAGCGGGAGAGGGGAGGGAGCTGTTTTTT TRBD2 TRBJ2-2 many TRBV20-1
CASSQAAGSYEQYF TGTGCCAGCAGCCAAGCGGCAGGCTCCTACGAGCAGTACTTC - TRBJ2-7 - TRBV3-1
CASSSKRGGNQPQHF TGTGCCAGCAGCTCTAAAAGGGGGGGCAATCAGCCCCAGCATTTT - TRBJ1-5 few TRBV6-2/TRBV6-3
CASSPSRDSYEQYF TGTGCCAGCAGCCCATCCAGGGACTCCTACGAGCAGTACTTC - TRBJ2-7 many TRBV9
CASSQDHRGDTQYF TGCGCCAGCAGCCAAGATCATCGGGGAGATACGCAGTATTTT - TRBJ2-3 many TRBV4-1
CASSLETGGGNQPQHF TGTGCCAGCAGCTTAGAAACAGGGGGCGGTAATCAGCCCCAGCATTTT TRBD1 TRBJ1-5 few TRBV7-9
CASSAAGRGAGELFF TGTGCCAGCAGTGCCGCGGGACGTGGGGCCGGGGAGCTGTTTTTT - TRBJ2-2 many TRBV27
CASSWGTANTEAFF TGTGCCAGCAGCTGGGGGACAGCGAACACTGAAGCTTTCTTT TRBD1 TRBJ1-1 many TRBV5-1
CASSTDRIGSGNTIYF TGCGCCAGCAGCACAGACAGGATCGGGTCTGGAAACACCATATATTTT - TRBJ1-3 many TRBV10-1
CASSLGESNSPLHF TGCGCCAGCAGCTTAGGGGAGTCGAATTCACCCCTCCACTTT - TRBJ1-6 few TRBV5-1
CASLSAGREQFF TGTGCCAGCCTTAGCGCCGGCCGGGAGCAGTTCTTC - TRBJ2-1 - TRBV27
CASSLGPGQGSYEQYF TGTGCCAGCAGCTTGGGCCCGGGACAGGGCTCCTACGAGCAGTACTTC TRBD1 TRBJ2-7 many TRBV5-6
CASGSGTSGTDTQYF TGTGCTAGTGGTTCGGGGACTAGCGGCACAGATACGCAGTATTTT TRBD2 TRBJ2-3 - TRBV12-5
CASRRTRGYSNQPQHF TGTGCCAGCAGACGCACCAGGGGTTATAGCAATCAGCCCCAGCATTTT - TRBJ1-5 many TRBV28
CSARSGLPYNEQFF TGCAGTGCTAGATCAGGGCTGCCATACAATGAGCAGTTCTTC - TRBJ2-1 many TRBV20-1
CASSELSGEQYF TGTGCCAGCAGTGAGCTATCAGGCGAGCAGTACTTC - TRBJ2-7 many TRBV6-1
CASSVSAGPTDTQYF TGTGCCAGCAGCGTAAGTGCGGGTCCTACAGATACGCAGTATTTT - TRBJ2-3 many TRBV9